This T cell receptor beta chain was observed in a study of tumor-infiltrating lymphocytes in oesophageal squamous cell carcinoma. TCRdb processed the PCR reads anew with MiXCR; each CDR3 protein has one entry. The profile shows around 13,000 distinct CDR3 sequences, 52% of them singletons. Sequencing used esophageal tumor tissue. This sequence was found in a female donor with esophageal squamous cell carcinoma.

Here the CDR3 reads CASSLVSGQGPYNEQFF. The CDR3 region has the DNA TGTGCCAGCAGCTTAGTTTCGGGACAGGGACCCTACAATGAGCAGTTCTTC. J is TRBJ2-1 and V is TRBV7-6, with 9 bases aligning to TRBD1. The CDR3 consists of 17 residues. The junction had 6 bases not matched to a gene; V was cut back by 1 base and J by 2 bases. Germline V gene lookup returns CDR1 SGHVS and CDR2 FNYEAQ.